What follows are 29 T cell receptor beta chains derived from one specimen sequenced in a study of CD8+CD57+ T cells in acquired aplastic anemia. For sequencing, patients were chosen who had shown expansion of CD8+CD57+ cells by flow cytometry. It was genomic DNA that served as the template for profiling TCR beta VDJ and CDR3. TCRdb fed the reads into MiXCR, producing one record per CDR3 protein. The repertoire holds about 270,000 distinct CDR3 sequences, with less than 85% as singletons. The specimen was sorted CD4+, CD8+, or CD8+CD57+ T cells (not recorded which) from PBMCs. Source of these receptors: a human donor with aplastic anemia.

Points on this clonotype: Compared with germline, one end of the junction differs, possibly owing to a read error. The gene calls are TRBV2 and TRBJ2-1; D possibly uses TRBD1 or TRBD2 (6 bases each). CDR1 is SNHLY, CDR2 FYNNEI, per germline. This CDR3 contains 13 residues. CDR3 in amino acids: CASRDGGAESLYF. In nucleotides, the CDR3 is TGTGCCAGCAGGGACGGGGGCGCAGAAAGTCTGTATTTT.

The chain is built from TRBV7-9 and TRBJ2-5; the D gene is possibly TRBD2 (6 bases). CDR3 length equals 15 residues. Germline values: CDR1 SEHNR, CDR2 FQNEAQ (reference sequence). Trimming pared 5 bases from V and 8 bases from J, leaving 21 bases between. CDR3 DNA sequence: TGTGCCAGCAGCCCATCGAGGACTTGGGGAGGCACCCAGTACTTC. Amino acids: CASSPSRTWGGTQYF.

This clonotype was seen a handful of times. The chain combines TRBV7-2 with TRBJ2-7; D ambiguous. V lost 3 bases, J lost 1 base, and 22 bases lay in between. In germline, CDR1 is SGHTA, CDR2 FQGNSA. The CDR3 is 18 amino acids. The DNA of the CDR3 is TGTGCCAGCAGCTTTCCTCCAGGCGCGGCAGCCCTTTCCTACGAGCAGTACGTC. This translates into CASSFPPGAAALSYEQYV.

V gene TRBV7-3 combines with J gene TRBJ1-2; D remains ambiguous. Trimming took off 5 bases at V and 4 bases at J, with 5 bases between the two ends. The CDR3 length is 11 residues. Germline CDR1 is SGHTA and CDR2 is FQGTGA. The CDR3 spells CASSAIYGYTF. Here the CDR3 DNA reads TGTGCCAGCAGCGCTATCTATGGCTACACCTTC.

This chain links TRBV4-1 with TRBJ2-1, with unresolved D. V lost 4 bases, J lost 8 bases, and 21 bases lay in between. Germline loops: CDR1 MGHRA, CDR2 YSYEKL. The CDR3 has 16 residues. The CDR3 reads CASSLGLAGGCDEQFF. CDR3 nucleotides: TGCGCCAGCAGCCTAGGCCTTGCAGGTGGCTGCGATGAGCAGTTCTTC.

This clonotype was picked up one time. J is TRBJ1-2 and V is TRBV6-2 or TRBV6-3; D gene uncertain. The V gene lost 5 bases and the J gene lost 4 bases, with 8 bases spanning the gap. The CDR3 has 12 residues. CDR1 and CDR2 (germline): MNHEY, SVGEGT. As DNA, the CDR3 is TGTGCCAGCAGTAGGCAGATCTATGGCTACACCTTC. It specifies CASSRQIYGYTF.

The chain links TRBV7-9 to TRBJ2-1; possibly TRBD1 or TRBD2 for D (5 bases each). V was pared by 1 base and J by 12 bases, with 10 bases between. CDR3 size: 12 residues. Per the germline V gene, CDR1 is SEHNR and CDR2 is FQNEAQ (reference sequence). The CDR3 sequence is CASSLDHGTQFF. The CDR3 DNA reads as TGTGCCAGCAGCTTAGATCACGGGACGCAGTTCTTC.

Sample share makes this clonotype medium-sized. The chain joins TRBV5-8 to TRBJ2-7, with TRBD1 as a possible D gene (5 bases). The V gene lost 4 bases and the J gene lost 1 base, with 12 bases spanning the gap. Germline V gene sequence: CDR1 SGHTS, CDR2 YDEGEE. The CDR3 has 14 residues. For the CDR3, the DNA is TGTGCCAGCAGCAGGGGTACAGGTTCCTACGAGCAGTACTTC. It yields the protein CASSRGTGSYEQYF.

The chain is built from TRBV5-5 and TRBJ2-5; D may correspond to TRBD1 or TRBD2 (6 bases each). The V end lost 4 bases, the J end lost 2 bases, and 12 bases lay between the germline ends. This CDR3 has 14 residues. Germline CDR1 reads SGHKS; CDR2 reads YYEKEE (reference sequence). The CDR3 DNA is TGTGCCAGCAGCCGGGGGCCCGAGCAAGAGACCCAGTACTTC. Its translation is CASSRGPEQETQYF.

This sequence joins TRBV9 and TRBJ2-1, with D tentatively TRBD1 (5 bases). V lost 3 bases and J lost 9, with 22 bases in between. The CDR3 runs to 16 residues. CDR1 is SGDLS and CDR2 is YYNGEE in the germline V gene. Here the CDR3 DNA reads TGTGCCAGCAGCGAGGGGTCAGATAAGCAGTATTTTGAGCAGTTCTTC. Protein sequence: CASSEGSDKQYFEQFF.

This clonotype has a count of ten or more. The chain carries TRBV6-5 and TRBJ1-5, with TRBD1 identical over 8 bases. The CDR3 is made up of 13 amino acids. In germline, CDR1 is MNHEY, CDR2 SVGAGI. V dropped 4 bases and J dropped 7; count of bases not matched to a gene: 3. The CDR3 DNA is TGTGCCAGCAGTTCGGACAGGGTACAGCCCCAGCATTTT. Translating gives CASSSDRVQPQHF.

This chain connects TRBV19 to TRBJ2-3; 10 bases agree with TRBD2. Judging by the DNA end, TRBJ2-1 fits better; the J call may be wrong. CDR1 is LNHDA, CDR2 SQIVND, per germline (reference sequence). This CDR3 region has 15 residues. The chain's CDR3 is CASSIASGGTDEQFF. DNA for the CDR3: TGTGCCAGTAGTATAGCTAGCGGGGGCACCGATGAGCAGTTCTTC.

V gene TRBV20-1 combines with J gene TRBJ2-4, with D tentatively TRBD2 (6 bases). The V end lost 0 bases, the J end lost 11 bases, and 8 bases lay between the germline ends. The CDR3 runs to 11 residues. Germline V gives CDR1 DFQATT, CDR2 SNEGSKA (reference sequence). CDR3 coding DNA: TGCAGTGCTAGAGAAGGGACTGTTCAGTACTTC. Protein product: CSAREGTVQYF.

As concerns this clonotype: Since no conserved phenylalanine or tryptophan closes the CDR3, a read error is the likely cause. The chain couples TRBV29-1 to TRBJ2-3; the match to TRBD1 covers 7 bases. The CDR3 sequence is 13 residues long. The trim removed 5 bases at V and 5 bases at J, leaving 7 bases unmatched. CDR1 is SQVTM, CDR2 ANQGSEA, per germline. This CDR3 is CSVSRGQGDTQYL. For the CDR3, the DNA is TGCAGCGTTTCTAGGGGGCAGGGAGATACGCAGTATCTT.

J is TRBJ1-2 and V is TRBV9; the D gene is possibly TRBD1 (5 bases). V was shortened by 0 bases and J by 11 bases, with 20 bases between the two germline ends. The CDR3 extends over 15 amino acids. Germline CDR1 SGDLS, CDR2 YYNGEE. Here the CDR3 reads CASSVGGGSDTQYTF. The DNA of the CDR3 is TGTGCCAGCAGCGTAGGGGGGGGTTCAGATACGCAGTACACCTTC.

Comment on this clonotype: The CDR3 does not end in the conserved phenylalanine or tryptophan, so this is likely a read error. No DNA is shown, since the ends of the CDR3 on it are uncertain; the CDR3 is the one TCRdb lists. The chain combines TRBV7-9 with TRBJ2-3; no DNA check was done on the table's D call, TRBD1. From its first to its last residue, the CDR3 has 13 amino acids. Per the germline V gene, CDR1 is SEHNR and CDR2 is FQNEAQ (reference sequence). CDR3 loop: CASSFERTGGRDY.

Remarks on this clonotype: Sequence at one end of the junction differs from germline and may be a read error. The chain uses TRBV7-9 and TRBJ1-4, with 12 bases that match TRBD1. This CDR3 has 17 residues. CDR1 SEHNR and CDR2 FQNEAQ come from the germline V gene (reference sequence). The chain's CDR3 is CASSLEGQGASNEKLLF. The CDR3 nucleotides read TGTGCCAGCAGCCTAGAGGGACAGGGGGCGTCTAATGAAAAACTGTTGTTT.

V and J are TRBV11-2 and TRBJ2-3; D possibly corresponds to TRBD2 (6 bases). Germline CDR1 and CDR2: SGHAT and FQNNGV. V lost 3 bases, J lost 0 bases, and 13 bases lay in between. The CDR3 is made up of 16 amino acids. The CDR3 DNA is TGTGCCAGCAGCTTGAGTCTAGCGTCTAGCACAGATACGCAGTATTTT. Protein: CASSLSLASSTDTQYF.

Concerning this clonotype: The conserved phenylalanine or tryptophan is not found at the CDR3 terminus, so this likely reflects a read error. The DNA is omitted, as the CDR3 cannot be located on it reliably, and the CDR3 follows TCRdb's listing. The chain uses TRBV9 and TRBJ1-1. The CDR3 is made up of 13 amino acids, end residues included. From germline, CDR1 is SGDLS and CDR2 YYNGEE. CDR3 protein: CASSFYGGTEAFA.

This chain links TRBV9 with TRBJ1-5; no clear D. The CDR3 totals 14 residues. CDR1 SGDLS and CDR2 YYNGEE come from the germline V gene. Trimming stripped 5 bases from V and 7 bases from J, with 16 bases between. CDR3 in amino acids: CASSEADNKQPQHF. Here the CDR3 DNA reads TGTGCCAGCAGTGAGGCAGATAATAAACAGCCCCAGCATTTT.

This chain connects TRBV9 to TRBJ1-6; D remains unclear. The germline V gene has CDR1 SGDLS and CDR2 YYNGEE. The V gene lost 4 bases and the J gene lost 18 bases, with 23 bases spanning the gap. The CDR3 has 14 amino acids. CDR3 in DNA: TGTGCCAGCAGCTTGGGTTCCTATAACTCACATACCCACTTT. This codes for CASSLGSYNSHTHF.

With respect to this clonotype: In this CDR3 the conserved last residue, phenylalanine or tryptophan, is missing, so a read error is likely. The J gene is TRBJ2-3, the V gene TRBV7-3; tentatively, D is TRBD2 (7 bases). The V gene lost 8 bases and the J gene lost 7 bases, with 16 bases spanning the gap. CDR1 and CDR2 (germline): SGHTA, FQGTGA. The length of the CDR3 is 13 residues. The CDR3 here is CASGAGGTYTQYY. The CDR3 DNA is TGTGCCAGCGGGGCCGGGGGGACATATACGCAGTATTAT.

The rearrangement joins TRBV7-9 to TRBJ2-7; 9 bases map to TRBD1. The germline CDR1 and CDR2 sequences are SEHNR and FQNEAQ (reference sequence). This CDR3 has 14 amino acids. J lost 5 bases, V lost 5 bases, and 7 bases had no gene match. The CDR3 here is CASSAGGQGHEQYF. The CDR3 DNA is TGTGCCAGCAGCGCAGGGGGACAGGGCCACGAGCAGTACTTC.

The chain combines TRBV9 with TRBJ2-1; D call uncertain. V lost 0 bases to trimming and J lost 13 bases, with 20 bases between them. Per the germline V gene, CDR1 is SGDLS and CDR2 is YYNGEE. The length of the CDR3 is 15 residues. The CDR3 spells CASSVGSGTHYYQFF. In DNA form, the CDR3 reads TGTGCCAGCAGCGTAGGGTCAGGAACGCACTATTATCAGTTCTTC.

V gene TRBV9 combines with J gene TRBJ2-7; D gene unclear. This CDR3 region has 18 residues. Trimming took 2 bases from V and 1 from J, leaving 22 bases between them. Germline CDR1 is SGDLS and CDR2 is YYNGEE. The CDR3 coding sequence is TGTGCCAGCAGCGTTCATCCAGATACGCAAGATTTTTCCTACGAGCAGTACGTC. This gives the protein CASSVHPDTQDFSYEQYV.

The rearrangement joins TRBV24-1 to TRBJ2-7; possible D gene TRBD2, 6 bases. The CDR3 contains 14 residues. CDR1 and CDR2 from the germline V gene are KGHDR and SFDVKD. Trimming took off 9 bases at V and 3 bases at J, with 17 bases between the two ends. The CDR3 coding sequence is TGTGCCACCGGTACCGTGCGGGGTAACTACGAGCAGTACTTC. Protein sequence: CATGTVRGNYEQYF.

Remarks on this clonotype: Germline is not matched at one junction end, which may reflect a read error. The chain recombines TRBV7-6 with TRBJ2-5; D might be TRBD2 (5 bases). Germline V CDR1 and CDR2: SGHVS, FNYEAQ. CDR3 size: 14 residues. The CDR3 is CASSLDFEGRSYEF. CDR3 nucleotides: TGTGCCAGCAGCTTAGATTTCGAGGGCAGGTCTTACGAGTTC.

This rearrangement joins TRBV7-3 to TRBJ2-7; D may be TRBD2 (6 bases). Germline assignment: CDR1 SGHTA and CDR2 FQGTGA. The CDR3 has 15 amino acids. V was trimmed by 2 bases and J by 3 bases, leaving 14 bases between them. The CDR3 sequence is CASSLVPGEDYEQYF. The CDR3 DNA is TGTGCCAGCAGCTTAGTACCCGGGGAGGACTACGAGCAGTACTTC.

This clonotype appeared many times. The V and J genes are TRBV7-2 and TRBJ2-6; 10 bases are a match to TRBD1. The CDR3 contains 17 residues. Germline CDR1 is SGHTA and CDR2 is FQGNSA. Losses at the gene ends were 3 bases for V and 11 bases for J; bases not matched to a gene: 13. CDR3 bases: TGTGCCAGCAGCTTGACAGGGGGCGCCGACTATGGCTACGTCCTGACTTTC. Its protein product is CASSLTGGADYGYVLTF.